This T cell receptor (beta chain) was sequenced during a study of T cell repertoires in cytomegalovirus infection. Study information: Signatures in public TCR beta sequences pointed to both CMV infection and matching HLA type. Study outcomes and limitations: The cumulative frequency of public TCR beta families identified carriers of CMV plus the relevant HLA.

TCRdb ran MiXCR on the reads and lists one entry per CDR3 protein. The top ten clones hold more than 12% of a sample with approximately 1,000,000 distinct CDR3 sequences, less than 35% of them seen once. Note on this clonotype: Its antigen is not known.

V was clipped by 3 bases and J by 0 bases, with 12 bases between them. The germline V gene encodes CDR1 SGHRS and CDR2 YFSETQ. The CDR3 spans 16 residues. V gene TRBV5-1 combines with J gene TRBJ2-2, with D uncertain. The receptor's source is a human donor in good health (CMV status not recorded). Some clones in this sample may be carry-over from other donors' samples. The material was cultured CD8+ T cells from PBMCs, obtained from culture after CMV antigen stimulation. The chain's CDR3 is CASSSHTSANTGELFF. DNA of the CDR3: TGCGCCAGCAGCTCACACACGTCCGCGAACACCGGGGAGCTGTTTTTT.